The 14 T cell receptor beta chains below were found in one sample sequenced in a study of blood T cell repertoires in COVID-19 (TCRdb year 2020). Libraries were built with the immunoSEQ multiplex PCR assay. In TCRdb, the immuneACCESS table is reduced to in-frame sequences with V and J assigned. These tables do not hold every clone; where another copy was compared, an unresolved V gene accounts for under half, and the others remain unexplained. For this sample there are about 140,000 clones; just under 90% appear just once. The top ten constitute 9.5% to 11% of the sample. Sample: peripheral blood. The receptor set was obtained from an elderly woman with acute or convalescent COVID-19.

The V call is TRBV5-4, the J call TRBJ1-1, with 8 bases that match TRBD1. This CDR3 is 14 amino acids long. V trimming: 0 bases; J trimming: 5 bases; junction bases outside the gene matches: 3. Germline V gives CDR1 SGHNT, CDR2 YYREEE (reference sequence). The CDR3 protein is CASSLGDRRTEAFF. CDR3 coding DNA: TGTGCCAGCAGCTTGGGGGACAGGCGGACTGAAGCTTTCTTT.

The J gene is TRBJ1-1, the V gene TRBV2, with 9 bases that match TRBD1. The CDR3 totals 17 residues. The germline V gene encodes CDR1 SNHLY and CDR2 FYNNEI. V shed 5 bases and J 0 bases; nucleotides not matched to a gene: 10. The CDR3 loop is CASSRDRVFHMNTEAFF. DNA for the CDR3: TGTGCCAGCAGTAGGGACAGGGTGTTTCACATGAACACTGAAGCTTTCTTT.

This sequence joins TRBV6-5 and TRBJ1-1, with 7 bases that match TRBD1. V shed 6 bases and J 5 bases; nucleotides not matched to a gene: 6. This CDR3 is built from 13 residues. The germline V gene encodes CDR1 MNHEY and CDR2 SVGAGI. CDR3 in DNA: TGTGCCAGCAGAAACAGGGGAGAAACTGAAGCTTTCTTT. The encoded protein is CASRNRGETEAFF.

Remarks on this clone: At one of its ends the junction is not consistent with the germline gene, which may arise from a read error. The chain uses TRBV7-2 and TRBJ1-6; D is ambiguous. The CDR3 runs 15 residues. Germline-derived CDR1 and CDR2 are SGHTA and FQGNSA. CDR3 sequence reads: CASSLASSYNSPLHF. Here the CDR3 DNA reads TGTGCCAGCAGCCTAGCGAGCTCCTATAATTCACCCCTCCACTTT.

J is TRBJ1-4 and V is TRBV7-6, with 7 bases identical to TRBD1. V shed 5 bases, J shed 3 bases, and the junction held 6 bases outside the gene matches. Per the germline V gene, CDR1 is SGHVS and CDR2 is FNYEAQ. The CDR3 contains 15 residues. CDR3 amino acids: CASSTRTGSNEKLFF. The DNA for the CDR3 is TGTGCCAGCAGCACCCGGACAGGCTCTAATGAAAAACTGTTTTTT.

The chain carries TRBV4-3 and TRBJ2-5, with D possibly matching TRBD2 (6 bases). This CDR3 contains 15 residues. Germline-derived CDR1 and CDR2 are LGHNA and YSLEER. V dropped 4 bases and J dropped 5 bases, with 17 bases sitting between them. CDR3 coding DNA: TGCGCCAGCAGCCCCCTTCGGGGAGGTGAGGAGACCCAGTACTTC. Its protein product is CASSPLRGGEETQYF.

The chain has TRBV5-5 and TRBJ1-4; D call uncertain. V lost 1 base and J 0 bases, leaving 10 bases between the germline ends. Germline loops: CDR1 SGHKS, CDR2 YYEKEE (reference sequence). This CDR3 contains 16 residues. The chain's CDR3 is CASSLPQLATNEKLFF. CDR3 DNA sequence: TGTGCCAGCAGCTTGCCTCAGTTGGCAACTAATGAAAAACTGTTTTTT.

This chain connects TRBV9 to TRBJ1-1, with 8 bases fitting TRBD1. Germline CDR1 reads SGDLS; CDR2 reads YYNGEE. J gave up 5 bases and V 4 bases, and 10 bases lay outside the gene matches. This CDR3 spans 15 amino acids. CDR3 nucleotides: TGTGCCAGCAGCCCGCGGACAGGGCATGATACTGAAGCTTTCTTT. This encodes CASSPRTGHDTEAFF.

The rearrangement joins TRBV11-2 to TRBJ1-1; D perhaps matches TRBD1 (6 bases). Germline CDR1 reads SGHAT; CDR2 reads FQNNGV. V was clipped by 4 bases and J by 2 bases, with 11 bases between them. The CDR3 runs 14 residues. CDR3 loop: CASSWDKRNTEAFF. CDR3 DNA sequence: TGTGCCAGCAGCTGGGACAAAAGAAACACTGAAGCTTTCTTT.

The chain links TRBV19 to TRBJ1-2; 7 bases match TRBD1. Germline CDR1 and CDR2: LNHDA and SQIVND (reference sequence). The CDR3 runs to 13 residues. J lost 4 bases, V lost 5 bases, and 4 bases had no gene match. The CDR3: CASSFGDSYGYTF. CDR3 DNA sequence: TGTGCCAGTAGTTTTGGGGACAGCTATGGCTACACCTTC.

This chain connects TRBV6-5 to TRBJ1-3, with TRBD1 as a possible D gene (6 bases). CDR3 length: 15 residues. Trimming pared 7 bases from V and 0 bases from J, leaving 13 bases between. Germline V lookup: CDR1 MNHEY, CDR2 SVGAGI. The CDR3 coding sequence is TGTGCCAGCATGCGAGACAGGAGCTCTGGAAACACCATATATTTT. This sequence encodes CASMRDRSSGNTIYF.

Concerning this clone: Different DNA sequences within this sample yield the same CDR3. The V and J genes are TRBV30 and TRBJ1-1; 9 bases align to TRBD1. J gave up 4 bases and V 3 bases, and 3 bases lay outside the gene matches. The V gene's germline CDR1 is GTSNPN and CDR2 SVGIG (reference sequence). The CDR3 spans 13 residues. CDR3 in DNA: TGTGCCTGGAGCGGGACAGGGAGCACTGAAGCTTTCTTT. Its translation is CAWSGTGSTEAFF.

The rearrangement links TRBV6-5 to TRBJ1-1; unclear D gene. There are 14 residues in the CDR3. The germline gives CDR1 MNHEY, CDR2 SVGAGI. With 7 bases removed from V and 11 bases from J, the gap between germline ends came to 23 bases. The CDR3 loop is CASTPRAGADGAFF. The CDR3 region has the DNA TGTGCCAGCACTCCGCGGGCGGGTGCTGACGGGGCTTTCTTT.

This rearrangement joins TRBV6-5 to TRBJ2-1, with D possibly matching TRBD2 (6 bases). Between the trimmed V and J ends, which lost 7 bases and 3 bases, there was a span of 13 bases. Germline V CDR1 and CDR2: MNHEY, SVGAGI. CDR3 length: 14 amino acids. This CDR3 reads CASKWGDFYNEQFF. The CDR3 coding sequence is TGTGCCAGCAAGTGGGGGGACTTCTACAATGAGCAGTTCTTC.